The clone carrying this T cell receptor beta chain was observed a handful of times. Its antigen is unidentified. TCRdb's table, derived via immunoSEQ multiplex PCR, lists solely in-frame clones and lacks some. In the table there are approximately 37,000 clones, 82% of which are singletons. This entry belongs to a study of vaccination effects on CD4 cells after COVID-19. Across the study: It was two doses of either the BNT162b2 or mRNA-1273 vaccine that participants received. PBMC were cultured at under 2.5 million per well with 10 IU/ml IL-2 and roughly 10 ug/ml peptides. General study points: In vaccinees who were healthy, merely 1 out of 255 vaccine-induced clones cross-reacted with common cold coronaviruses. Clones arising from infection and from vaccination showed marked clonal contraction late after vaccination.

The V gene's germline CDR1 is SGHVS and CDR2 FQNEAQ. V gave up 5 bases and J gave up 5 bases; unmatched junction bases: 8. CDR3 length: 14 residues. It was after more than 8 days of culture that CD4+ T cells were isolated. The receptor comes from a human donor who received a COVID-19 vaccine. The rearrangement uses TRBV7-8 and TRBJ2-7, with TRBD1 matching over 8 bases. This specimen was CD4+ T cells from PBMCs cultured without peptide, taken before COVID-19 vaccination. The CDR3 loop reads CASSTRTGTDEQYV. CDR3 coding DNA: TGTGCCAGCAGCACCAGGACAGGGACGGACGAGCAGTACGTC.